Given below is one TCR beta chain in context. What it recognizes is unknown. These data are taken from a study of PD-1 blockade in classical Hodgkin lymphoma. Overall study results and limits: Before treatment, TCR diversity in newly diagnosed patients was reportedly lower than in healthy donors. The study found complete responders had baseline diversity similar to newly diagnosed patients.

Each patient's relapse followed autologous stem cell transplantation, and brentuximab vedotin exposure varied. The best responses consisted of complete response, partial response or progressive disease. Germline lookup yields CDR1 SQVTM and CDR2 ANQGSEA. After removal of 4 bases from V and 10 bases from J, the junction contained 7 bases not matched to a gene. This CDR3 contains 13 residues. Using immunoSEQ multiplex PCR, the repertoire was profiled, and TCRdb retains in-frame clones only, with some absent. The sample shows roughly 92,000 clones, just under 95% of them seen only once. Material: peripheral blood mononuclear cells (PBMCs), obtained at baseline. The V gene is TRBV29-1, the J gene TRBJ2-1; 10 bases match TRBD2. The origin of this receptor is a human donor with classical Hodgkin lymphoma. The CDR3 nucleotides read TGCAGCGTTGCTGGTCTAGCGGGAGAGGAGCAGTTCTTC. It specifies CSVAGLAGEEQFF.